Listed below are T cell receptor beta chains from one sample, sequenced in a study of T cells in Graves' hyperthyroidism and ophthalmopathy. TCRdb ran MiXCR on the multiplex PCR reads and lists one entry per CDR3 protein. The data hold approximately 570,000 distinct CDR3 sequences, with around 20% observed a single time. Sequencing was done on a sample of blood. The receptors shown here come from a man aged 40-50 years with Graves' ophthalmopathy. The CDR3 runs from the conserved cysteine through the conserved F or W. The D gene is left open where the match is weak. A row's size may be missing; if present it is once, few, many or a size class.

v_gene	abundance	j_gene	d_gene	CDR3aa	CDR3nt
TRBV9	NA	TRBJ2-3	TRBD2	CASSVGTSGGYTDTQYF	TGTGCCAGCAGCGTAGGCACTAGCGGGGGGTACACAGATACGCAGTATTTT
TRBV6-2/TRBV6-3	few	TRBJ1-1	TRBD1	CASSLDRVITEAFF	TGTGCCAGCAGTTTGGACAGGGTAATAACTGAAGCTTTCTTT
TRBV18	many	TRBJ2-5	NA	CASSPQGIQETQYF	TGTGCCAGCTCACCTCAGGGCATCCAAGAGACCCAGTACTTC
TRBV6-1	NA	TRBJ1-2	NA	CASRTSGQTGYTF	TGTGCCAGCAGAACGTCGGGCCAAACAGGCTACACCTTC
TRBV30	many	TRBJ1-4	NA	CAWSVRATNEKLFF	TGTGCCTGGAGTGTAAGGGCAACTAATGAAAAACTGTTTTTT
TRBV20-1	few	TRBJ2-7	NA	CSANPGTRVSYEQYF	TGCAGTGCTAACCCAGGGACCAGAGTCTCCTACGAGCAGTACTTC
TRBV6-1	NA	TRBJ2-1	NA	CASSEARGYNEQFF	TGTGCCAGCAGTGAAGCGCGCGGTTACAATGAGCAGTTCTTC
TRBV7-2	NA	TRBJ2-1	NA	CASSPGGQEQFF	TGTGCCAGCAGCCCCGGGGGGCAGGAGCAGTTCTTC
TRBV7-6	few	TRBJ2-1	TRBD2	CASSASGGASYNEQFF	TGTGCCAGCAGCGCTAGCGGGGGGGCCTCCTACAATGAGCAGTTCTTC
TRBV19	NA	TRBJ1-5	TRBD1	CASSNRGPQPQHF	TGTGCCAGTAGTAACAGGGGGCCTCAGCCCCAGCATTTT
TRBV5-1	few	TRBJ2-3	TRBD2	CASSLVAGGPVETDTQYF	TGCGCCAGCAGCTTGGTAGCGGGGGGGCCGGTGGAGACAGATACGCAGTATTTT
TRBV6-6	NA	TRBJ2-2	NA	CASSYSDGTGELFF	TGTGCCAGCAGTTACTCGGACGGTACCGGGGAGCTGTTTTTT
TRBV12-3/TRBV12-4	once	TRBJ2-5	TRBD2	CASSFRGGQETQYF	TGTGCCAGCAGTTTTCGGGGGGGCCAAGAGACCCAGTACTTC
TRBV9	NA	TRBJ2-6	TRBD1	CASSVRQGDLSGANVLTF	TGTGCCAGCAGCGTTAGGCAGGGGGACCTCTCTGGGGCCAACGTCCTGACTTTC
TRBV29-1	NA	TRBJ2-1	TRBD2	CSGVRAGVTYNEQFF	TGCAGCGGGGTGCGGGCGGGGGTCACCTACAATGAGCAGTTCTTC
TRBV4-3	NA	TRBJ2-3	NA	CASSQDRPGTPTDTQYF	TGCGCCAGCAGCCAAGATAGGCCCGGGACCCCCACAGATACGCAGTATTTT
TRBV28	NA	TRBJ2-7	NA	CASSSRDITYEQYF	TGTGCCAGCAGTTCACGAGACATAACCTACGAGCAGTACTTC
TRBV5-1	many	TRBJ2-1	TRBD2	CATRTGGNEQFF	TGCGCCACCAGGACGGGGGGGAATGAGCAGTTCTTC
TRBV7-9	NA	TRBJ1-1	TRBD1	CASRETGFTEAFF	TGTGCCAGCAGGGAGACAGGGTTCACTGAAGCTTTCTTT
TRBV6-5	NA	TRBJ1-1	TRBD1	CASSNSGTGVAFF	TGTGCCAGCAGTAACTCCGGGACAGGGGTTGCTTTCTTT
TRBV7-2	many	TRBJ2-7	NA	CASSLARGPYEQYF	TGTGCCAGCAGCTTAGCGAGGGGACCCTACGAGCAGTACTTC
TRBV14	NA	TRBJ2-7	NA	CASSNLDSDYEQYF	TGTGCCAGCAGTAATCTTGATTCGGACTACGAGCAGTACTTC
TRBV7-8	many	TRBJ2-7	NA	CASSLEHEQYF	TGTGCCAGCAGCTTAGAACACGAGCAGTACTTC
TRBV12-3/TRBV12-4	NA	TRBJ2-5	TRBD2	CASRGTSGKETQYF	TGTGCCAGCAGGGGGACTAGCGGGAAAGAGACCCAGTACTTC
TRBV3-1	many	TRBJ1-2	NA	CASRDVRTGGYTF	TGTGCCAGCAGAGACGTCAGGACGGGGGGCTACACCTTC
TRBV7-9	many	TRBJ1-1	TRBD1	CASSLTGTEAEAFF	TGTGCCAGCAGCTTGACCGGGACAGAGGCTGAAGCTTTCTTT
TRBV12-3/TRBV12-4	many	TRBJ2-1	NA	CASSVVGEQFF	TGTGCCAGCAGTGTGGTGGGTGAGCAGTTCTTC
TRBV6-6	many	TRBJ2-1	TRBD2	CASSYSGGGSYNEQFF	TGTGCCAGCAGTTACTCTGGCGGGGGCTCCTACAATGAGCAGTTCTTC
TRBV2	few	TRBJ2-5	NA	CASKGTGFETQYF	TGTGCCAGCAAGGGGACGGGTTTCGAGACCCAGTACTTC
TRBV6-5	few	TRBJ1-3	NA	CASSYSTLAGNTIYF	TGTGCCAGCAGTTACTCGACCTTGGCCGGAAACACCATATATTTT
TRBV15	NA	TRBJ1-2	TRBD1	CATSTRRDRGGYTF	TGTGCCACCAGCACCCGACGGGACAGAGGGGGCTACACCTTC
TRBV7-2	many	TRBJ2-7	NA	CASSLVGLPSSYEQYF	TGTGCCAGCAGCTTAGTGGGTTTACCCTCTTCCTACGAGCAGTACTTC
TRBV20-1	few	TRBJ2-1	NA	CSARSMSGSYNEQFF	TGCAGTGCTAGATCTATGTCCGGGAGCTACAATGAGCAGTTCTTC
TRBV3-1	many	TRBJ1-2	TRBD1	CASSSARGLDYGYTF	TGTGCCAGCAGCTCCGCGAGGGGGCTGGACTATGGCTACACCTTC
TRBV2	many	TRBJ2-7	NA	CASSESGVYEQYF	TGTGCCAGCAGTGAATCCGGGGTTTACGAGCAGTACTTC
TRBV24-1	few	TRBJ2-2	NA	CATSEVNTGELFF	TGTGCCACCAGTGAAGTGAACACCGGGGAGCTGTTTTTT
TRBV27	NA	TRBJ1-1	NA	CASRRTVMNTEAFF	TGTGCCAGCAGGAGGACAGTCATGAACACTGAAGCTTTCTTT
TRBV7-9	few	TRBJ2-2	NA	CASSSPTGQLMRTGELFF	TGTGCCAGCAGCTCCCCGACGGGGCAGTTAATGAGGACCGGGGAGCTGTTTTTT
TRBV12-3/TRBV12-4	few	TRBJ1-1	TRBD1	CASTETGRNTEAFF	TGTGCCAGCACCGAGACAGGGAGGAACACTGAAGCTTTCTTT
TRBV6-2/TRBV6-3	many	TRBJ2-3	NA	CASSYDPFSPDGGTDTQYF	TGTGCCAGCAGTTACGACCCTTTCTCCCCGGACGGAGGAACAGATACGCAGTATTTT
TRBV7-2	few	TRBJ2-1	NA	CASSPTPPTSSAYNEQFF	TGTGCCAGCAGTCCCACCCCCCCTACTAGTTCCGCCTACAATGAGCAGTTCTTC
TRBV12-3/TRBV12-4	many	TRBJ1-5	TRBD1	CASSLGQGVSQPQHF	TGTGCCAGCAGCTTAGGGCAGGGGGTGAGTCAGCCCCAGCATTTT